Following are 2 T cell receptor beta chains from one sample sequenced in a study of blood T cell repertoires in COVID-19. TCRdb keeps only in-frame clones here, not all; method: immunoSEQ multiplex PCR. The data contain approximately 280,000 clones, 89% of them singletons. Sequenced sample: peripheral blood. These receptors all come from a woman in her fifties or sixties with acute or convalescent COVID-19.

This clone came up once. The V and J genes are TRBV2 and TRBJ2-7; TRBD2 matches at 13 bases. This CDR3 contains 16 residues. V gave up 2 bases and J gave up 4 bases; unmatched junction bases: 5. CDR1 is SNHLY, CDR2 FYNNEI, per germline. For the CDR3, the DNA is TGTGCCAGCAGTGAACAAATACTAGCGGGAGGGTACGAGCAGTACTTC. Translated, it gives CASSEQILAGGYEQYF.

The rearrangement joins TRBV10-3 to TRBJ2-7; TRBD1 aligns across 7 bases. The germline V gene encodes CDR1 ENHRY and CDR2 SYGVKD. V lost 6 bases to trimming and J lost 1 base; unmatched junction nucleotides: 9. The CDR3 is made up of 15 amino acids. Here the CDR3 reads CAISNPGQTSYEQYF. CDR3 bases: TGTGCCATCAGCAACCCGGGACAGACTTCCTACGAGCAGTACTTC.